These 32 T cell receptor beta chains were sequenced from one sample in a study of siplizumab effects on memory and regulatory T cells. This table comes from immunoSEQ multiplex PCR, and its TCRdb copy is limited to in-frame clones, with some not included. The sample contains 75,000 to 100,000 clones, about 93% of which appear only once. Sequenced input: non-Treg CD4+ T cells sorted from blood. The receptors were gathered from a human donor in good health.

CDR3 bases: TGTGCCAGCAGTTATACCACTGGAAACACTGAAGCTTTCTTT. It codes for CASSYTTGNTEAFF. This chain uses TRBV6-5 with TRBJ1-1, with unresolved D. This CDR3 contains 14 residues. The germline V and J ends were trimmed by 3 bases and 2 bases, with 10 bases remaining between them. Germline V gene data show CDR1 as MNHEY and CDR2 as SVGAGI.

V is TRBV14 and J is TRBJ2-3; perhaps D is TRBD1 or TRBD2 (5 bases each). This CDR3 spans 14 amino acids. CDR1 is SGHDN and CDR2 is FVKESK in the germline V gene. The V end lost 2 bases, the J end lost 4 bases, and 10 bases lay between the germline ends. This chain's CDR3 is CASSQWGIADTQYF. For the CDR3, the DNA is TGTGCCAGCAGCCAATGGGGGATTGCAGATACGCAGTATTTT.

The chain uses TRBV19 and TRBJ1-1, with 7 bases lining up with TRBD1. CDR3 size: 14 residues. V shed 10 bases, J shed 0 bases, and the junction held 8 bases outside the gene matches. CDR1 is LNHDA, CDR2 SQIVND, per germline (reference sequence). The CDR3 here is CATKDQGVNTEAFF. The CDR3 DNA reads TGTGCCACCAAGGATCAGGGGGTGAACACTGAAGCTTTCTTT.

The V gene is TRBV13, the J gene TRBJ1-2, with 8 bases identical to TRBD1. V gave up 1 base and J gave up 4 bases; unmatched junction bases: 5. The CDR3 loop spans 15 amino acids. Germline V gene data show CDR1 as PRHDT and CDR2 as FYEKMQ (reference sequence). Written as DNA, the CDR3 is TGTGCCAGCAGCTTAGTAGACAGGGGTCGCTATGGCTACACCTTC. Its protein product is CASSLVDRGRYGYTF.

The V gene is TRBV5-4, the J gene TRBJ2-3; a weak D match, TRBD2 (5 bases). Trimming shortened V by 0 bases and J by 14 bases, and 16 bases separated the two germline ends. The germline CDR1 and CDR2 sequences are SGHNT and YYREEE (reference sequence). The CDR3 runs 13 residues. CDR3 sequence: CASSLEGIAMWYF. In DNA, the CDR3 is TGTGCCAGCAGCTTGGAGGGAATAGCGATGTGGTATTTT.

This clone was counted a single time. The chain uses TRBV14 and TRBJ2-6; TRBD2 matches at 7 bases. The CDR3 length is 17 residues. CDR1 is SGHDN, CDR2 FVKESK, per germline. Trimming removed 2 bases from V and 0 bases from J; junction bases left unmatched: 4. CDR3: CASSQLGGGSGANVLTF. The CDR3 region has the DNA TGTGCCAGCAGCCAACTTGGGGGGGGCTCTGGGGCCAACGTCCTGACTTTC.

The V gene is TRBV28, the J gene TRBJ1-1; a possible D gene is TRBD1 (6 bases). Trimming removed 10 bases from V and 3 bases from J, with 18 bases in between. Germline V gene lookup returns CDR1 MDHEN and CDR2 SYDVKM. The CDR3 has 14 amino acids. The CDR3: CAIHPGHLYTEAFF. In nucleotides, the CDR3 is TGTGCCATTCATCCGGGACACCTTTACACTGAAGCTTTCTTT.

CDR3 protein: CASSLELASREQYF. The CDR3 DNA sequence: TGTGCCAGCAGCTTAGAACTAGCTAGTCGCGAGCAGTACTTC. The chain recombines TRBV7-8 with TRBJ2-7; D is perhaps TRBD2 (6 bases). V lost 1 base to trimming and J lost 6 bases, with 13 bases between them. The CDR3 consists of 14 residues. CDR1 and CDR2 (germline): SGHVS, FQNEAQ.

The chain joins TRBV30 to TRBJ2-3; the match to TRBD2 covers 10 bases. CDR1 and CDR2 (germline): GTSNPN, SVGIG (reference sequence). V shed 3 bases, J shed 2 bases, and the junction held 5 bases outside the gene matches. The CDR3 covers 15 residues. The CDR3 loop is CAWSALAGYTDTQYF. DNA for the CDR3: TGTGCCTGGAGCGCACTAGCGGGGTACACAGATACGCAGTATTTT.

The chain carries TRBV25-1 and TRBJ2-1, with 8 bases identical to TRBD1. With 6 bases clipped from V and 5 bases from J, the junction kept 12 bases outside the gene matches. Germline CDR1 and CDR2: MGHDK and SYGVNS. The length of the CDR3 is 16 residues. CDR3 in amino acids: CASRDSPRTGNNEQFF. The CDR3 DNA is TGTGCCAGCAGAGACTCCCCGAGGACAGGGAACAATGAGCAGTTCTTC. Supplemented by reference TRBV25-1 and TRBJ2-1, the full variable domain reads EADIYQTPRYLVIGTGKKITLECSQTMGHDKMYWYQQDPGMELHLIHYSYGVNSTEKGDLSSESTVSRIRTEHFPLTLESARPSHTSQYLCASRDSPRTGNNEQFFGPGTRLTVL.

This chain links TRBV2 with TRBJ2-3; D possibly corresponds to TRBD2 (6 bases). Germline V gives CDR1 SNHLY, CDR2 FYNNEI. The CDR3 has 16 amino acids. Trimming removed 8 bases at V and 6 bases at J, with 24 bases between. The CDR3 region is CASSVRAGYSSDTQYF. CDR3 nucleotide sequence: TGTGCCAGCTCTGTCCGGGCGGGGTACAGTTCGGATACGCAGTATTTT.

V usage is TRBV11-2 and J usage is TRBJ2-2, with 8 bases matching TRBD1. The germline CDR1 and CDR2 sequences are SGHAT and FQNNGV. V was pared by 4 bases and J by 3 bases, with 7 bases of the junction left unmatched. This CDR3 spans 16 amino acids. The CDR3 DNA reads TGTGCCAGCAGCTCCCGTGGACAGGGCGACACCGGGGAGCTGTTTTTT. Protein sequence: CASSSRGQGDTGELFF.

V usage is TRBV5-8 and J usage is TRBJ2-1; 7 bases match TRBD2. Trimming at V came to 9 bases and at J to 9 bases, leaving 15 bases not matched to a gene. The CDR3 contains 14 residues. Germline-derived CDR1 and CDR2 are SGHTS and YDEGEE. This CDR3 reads CATERGVVMSEQFF. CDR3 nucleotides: TGTGCCACCGAACGGGGGGTAGTTATGAGTGAGCAGTTCTTC.

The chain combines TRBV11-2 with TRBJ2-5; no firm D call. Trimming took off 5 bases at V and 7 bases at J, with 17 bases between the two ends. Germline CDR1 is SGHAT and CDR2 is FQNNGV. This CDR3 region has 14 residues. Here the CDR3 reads CASSPRLVAGTQYF. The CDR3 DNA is TGTGCCAGCAGCCCCCGGCTGGTAGCTGGGACCCAGTACTTC.

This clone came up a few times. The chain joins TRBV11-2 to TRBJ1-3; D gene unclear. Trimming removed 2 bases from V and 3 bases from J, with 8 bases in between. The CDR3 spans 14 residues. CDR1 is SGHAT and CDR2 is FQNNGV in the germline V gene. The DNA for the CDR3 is TGTGCCAGCAGCTTACTCGCCATTGGAAACACCATATATTTT. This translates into CASSLLAIGNTIYF. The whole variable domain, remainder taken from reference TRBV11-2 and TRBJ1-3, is EAGVAQSPRYKIIEKRQSVAFWCNPISGHATLYWYQQILGQGPKLLIQFQNNGVVDDSQLPKDRFSAERLKGVDSTLKIQPAKLEDSAVYLCASSLLAIGNTIYFGEGSWLTVV.

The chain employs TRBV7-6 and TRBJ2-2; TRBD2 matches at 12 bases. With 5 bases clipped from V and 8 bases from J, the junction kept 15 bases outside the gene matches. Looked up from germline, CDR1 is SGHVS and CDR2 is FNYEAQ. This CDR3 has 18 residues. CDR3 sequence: CASSRTGLAGGKRGELFF. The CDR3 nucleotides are TGTGCCAGCAGCAGAACCGGTCTAGCGGGAGGGAAAAGAGGGGAGCTGTTTTTT.

The CDR3 DNA follows: TGTGCCAGCAGCGGAGTAGTAAGGGAAAGTCATTCACCCCTCCACTTT. This translates into CASSGVVRESHSPLHF. This chain joins TRBV5-4 and TRBJ1-6; D gene unclear. V lost 4 bases and J lost 8, with 19 bases in between. CDR3 length: 16 residues. From germline, CDR1 is SGHNT and CDR2 YYREEE (reference sequence).

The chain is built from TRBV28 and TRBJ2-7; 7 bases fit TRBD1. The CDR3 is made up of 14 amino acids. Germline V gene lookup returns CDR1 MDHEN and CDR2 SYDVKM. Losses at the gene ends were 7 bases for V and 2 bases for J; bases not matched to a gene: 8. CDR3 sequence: CASNSPGQPYEQYF. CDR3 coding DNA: TGTGCCAGCAACTCTCCGGGACAGCCCTACGAGCAGTACTTC.

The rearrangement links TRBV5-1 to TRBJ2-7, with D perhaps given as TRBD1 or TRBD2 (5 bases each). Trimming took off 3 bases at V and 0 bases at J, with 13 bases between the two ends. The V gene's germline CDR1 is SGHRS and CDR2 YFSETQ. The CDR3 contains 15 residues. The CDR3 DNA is TGCGCCAGCAGCTGGACCGGGGCGAGCTCCTACGAGCAGTACTTC. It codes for CASSWTGASSYEQYF.

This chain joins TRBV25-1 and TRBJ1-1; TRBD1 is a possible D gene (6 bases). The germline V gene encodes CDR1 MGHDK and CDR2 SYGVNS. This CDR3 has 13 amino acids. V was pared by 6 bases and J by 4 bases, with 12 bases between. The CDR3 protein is CASRADSLTEAFF. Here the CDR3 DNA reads TGTGCCAGCAGGGCGGACAGTCTCACTGAAGCTTTCTTT. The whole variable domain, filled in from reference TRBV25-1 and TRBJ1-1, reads EADIYQTPRYLVIGTGKKITLECSQTMGHDKMYWYQQDPGMELHLIHYSYGVNSTEKGDLSSESTVSRIRTEHFPLTLESARPSHTSQYLCASRADSLTEAFFGQGTRLTVV.

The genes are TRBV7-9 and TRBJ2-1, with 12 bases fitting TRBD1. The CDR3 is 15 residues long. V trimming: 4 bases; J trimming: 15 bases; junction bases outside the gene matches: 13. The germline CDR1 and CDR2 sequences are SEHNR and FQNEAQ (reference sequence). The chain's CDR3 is CASSSTGTGGARRFF. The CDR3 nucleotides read TGTGCCAGCAGCTCAACCGGGACAGGGGGCGCGAGGCGGTTCTTC.

The CDR3 loop is CASSPGTGGEKLFF. CDR3 nucleotides: TGTGCCAGCAGTCCCGGCACCGGGGGGGAAAAACTGTTTTTT. J is TRBJ1-4 and V is TRBV2, with D tentatively TRBD1 (5 bases). CDR1 and CDR2 (germline): SNHLY, FYNNEI. The CDR3 contains 14 residues. The V and J ends lost 5 bases and 8 bases respectively, with 15 bases between them.

For the CDR3, the DNA is TGTGCCAGCAGCCAAGTGGGGATATATAATGAAAAACTGTTTTTT. Amino acid sequence: CASSQVGIYNEKLFF. The J gene is TRBJ1-4, the V gene TRBV14, with D uncertain. The CDR3 length is 15 residues. The germline V and J ends were trimmed by 1 base and 4 bases, with 10 bases remaining between them. Germline values: CDR1 SGHDN, CDR2 FVKESK.

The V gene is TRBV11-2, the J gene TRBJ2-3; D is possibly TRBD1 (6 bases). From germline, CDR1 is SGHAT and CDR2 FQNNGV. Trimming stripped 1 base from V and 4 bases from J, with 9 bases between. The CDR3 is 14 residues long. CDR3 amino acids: CASSLVSGADTQYF. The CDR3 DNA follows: TGTGCCAGCAGCTTAGTATCAGGGGCAGATACGCAGTATTTT.

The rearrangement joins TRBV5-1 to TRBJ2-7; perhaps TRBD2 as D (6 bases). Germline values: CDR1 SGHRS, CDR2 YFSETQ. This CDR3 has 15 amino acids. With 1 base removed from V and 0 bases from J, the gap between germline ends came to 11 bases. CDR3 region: CASSLYGRGSYEQYF. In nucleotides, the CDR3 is TGCGCCAGCAGCTTGTACGGGAGAGGCTCCTACGAGCAGTACTTC.

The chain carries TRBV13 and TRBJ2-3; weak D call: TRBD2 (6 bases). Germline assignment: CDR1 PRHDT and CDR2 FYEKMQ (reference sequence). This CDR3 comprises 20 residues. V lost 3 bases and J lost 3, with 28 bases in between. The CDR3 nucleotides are TGTGCCAGCAGCTTGGCGCTTAGCGGCAACGTCGAAACCCCAACAGATACGCAGTATTTT. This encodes CASSLALSGNVETPTDTQYF.

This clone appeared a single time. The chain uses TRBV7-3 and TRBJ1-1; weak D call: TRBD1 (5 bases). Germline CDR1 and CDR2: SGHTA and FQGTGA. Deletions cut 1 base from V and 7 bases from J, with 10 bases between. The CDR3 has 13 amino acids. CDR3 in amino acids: CASSLKGRSEAFF. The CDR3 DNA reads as TGTGCCAGCAGCTTAAAGGGGAGAAGTGAAGCTTTCTTT.

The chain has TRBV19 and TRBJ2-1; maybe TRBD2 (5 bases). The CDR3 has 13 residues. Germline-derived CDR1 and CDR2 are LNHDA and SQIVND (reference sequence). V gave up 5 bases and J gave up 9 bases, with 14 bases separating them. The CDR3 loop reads CASSLLGDSEQFF. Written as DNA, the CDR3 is TGTGCCAGTAGTCTACTAGGAGATTCTGAGCAGTTCTTC.

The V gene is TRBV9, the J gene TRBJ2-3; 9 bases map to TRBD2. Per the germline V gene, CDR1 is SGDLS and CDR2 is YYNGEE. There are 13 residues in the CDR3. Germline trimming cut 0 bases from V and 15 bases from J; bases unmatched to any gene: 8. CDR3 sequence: CASSVDVGTSKYF. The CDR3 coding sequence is TGTGCCAGCAGCGTAGACGTTGGGACTAGCAAATATTTT.

CDR3 nucleotide sequence: TGTGCCATCAGTGGGGGACAGGGAGACGAGCAGTACTTC. Translation: CAISGGQGDEQYF. The chain employs TRBV10-3 and TRBJ2-7; 9 bases are shared with TRBD1. V lost 4 bases and J lost 5; bases outside the gene matches: 3. The CDR3 covers 13 residues. The V gene's germline CDR1 is ENHRY and CDR2 SYGVKD.

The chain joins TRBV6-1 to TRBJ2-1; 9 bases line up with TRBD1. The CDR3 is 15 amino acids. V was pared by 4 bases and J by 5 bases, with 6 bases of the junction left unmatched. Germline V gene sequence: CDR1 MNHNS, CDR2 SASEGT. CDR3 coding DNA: TGTGCCAGCAGTGCTCTGGACAGGGGACACAATGAGCAGTTCTTC. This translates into CASSALDRGHNEQFF.

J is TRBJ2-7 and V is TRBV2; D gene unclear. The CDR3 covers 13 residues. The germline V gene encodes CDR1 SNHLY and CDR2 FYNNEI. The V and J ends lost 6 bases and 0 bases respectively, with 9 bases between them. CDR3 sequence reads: CASSQISSYEQYF. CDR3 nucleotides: TGTGCCAGCAGCCAAATCAGCTCCTACGAGCAGTACTTC.